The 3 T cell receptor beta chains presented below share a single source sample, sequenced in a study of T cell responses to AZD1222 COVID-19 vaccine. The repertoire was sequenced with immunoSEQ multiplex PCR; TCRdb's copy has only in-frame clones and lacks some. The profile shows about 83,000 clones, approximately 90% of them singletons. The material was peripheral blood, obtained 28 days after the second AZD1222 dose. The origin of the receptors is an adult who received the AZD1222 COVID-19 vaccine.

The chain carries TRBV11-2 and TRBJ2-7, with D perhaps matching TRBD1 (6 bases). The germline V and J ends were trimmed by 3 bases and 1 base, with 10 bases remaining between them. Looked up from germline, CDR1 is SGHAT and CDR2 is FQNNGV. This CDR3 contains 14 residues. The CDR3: CASSFITGSYEQYF. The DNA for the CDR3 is TGTGCCAGCAGCTTTATTACAGGGTCCTACGAGCAGTACTTC.

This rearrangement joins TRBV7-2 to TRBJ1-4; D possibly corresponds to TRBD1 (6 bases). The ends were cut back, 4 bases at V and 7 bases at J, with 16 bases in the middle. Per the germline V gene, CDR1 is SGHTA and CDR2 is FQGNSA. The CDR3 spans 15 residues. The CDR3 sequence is CASSYMTQGSEKLFF. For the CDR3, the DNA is TGTGCCAGCAGCTATATGACACAGGGCTCTGAAAAACTGTTTTTT.

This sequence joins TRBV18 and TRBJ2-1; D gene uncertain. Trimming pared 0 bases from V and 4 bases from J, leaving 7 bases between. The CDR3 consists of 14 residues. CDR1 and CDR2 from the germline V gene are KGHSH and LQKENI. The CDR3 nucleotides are TGTGCCAGCTCACCACCGGTTCGATACAATGAGCAGTTCTTC. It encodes CASSPPVRYNEQFF.